This entry lists 10 T cell receptor beta chains sequenced from one sample in a study of pediatric ulcerative colitis. TCRdb's table, derived via immunoSEQ multiplex PCR, lists solely in-frame clones and lacks some. The data hold 15,000 or so clones, with 80% to 90% observed a single time. Sequenced input: blood. The receptor source for this set is a boy younger than 18 with moderate ulcerative colitis.

The chain has TRBV4-3 and TRBJ2-7; 10 bases agree with TRBD1. The germline CDR1 and CDR2 sequences are LGHNA and YSLEER. Losses at the gene ends were 4 bases for V and 0 bases for J; bases not matched to a gene: 3. This CDR3 is 15 amino acids long. The CDR3 reads CASSLDRGSSYEQYF. In DNA form, the CDR3 reads TGCGCCAGCAGCCTGGACAGGGGGAGCTCCTACGAGCAGTACTTC.

This chain joins TRBV7-9 and TRBJ1-2; 9 nucleotides agree with TRBD1. The CDR3 length is 14 residues. In germline, CDR1 is SEHNR, CDR2 FQNEAQ (reference sequence). With V trimmed by 6 bases and J by 4 bases, 6 bases remained unmatched. The CDR3 nucleotides read TGTGCCAGCAGTTTACAGGGGGCCGGCTATGGCTACACCTTC. Amino acid sequence: CASSLQGAGYGYTF. Drawing the rest from reference TRBV7-9 and TRBJ1-2, the complete variable domain is DTGVSQNPRHKITKRGQNVTFRCDPISEHNRLYWYRQTLGQGPEFLTYFQNEAQLEKSRLLSDRFSAERPKGSFSTLEIQRTEQGDSAMYLCASSLQGAGYGYTFGSGTRLTVV.

The chain recombines TRBV10-3 with TRBJ2-5; D possibly corresponds to TRBD2 (7 bases). CDR1 ENHRY and CDR2 SYGVKD come from the germline V gene. Trimming stripped 2 bases from V and 1 base from J, with 14 bases between. The CDR3 totals 16 residues. The CDR3 bases are TGTGCCATCAGTGAGGGGGGGGCGATGCTCCAAGAGACCCAGTACTTC. This translates into CAISEGGAMLQETQYF.

This rearrangement joins TRBV15 to TRBJ1-5; no clear D gene. From germline, CDR1 is LNHNV and CDR2 YYDKDF (reference sequence). V dropped 0 bases and J dropped 6 bases, with 6 bases sitting between them. CDR3 length equals 13 residues. The CDR3 protein is CATSRDRGQPQHF. CDR3 in DNA: TGTGCCACCAGCAGAGATCGGGGTCAGCCCCAGCATTTT.

This clone has a single count. The CDR3 spells CASSSKDNTEAFF. CDR3 nucleotides: TGTGCCAGCAGTTCAAAGGACAACACTGAAGCTTTCTTT. The rearrangement uses TRBV6-4 and TRBJ1-1; no firm D call. V was cut by 5 bases and J by 2 bases, with 9 bases left in between. CDR3 size: 13 residues. Looked up from germline, CDR1 is MRHNA and CDR2 is SNTAGT.

CDR3 bases: TGTGCCAGTAGTATTAGTGGCCCCCCATACGAGCAGTACTTC. It yields the protein CASSISGPPYEQYF. V gene TRBV19 combines with J gene TRBJ2-7; D unclear. CDR1 LNHDA and CDR2 SQIVND come from the germline V gene (reference sequence). Trimming took off 3 bases at V and 4 bases at J, with 13 bases between the two ends. The CDR3 length is 14 residues.

The chain combines TRBV5-4 with TRBJ1-2; D not certain. This CDR3 is 14 amino acids long. V was cut by 2 bases and J by 4 bases, with 12 bases left in between. Germline values: CDR1 SGHNT, CDR2 YYREEE (reference sequence). Written as DNA, the CDR3 is TGTGCCAGCAGCTTTGGGGAGGGTATCTATGGCTACACCTTC. Its translation: CASSFGEGIYGYTF. Full variable domain (outside the CDR3, taken from reference TRBV5-4 and TRBJ1-2): ETGVTQSPTHLIKTRGQQVTLRCSSQSGHNTVSWYQQALGQGPQFIFQYYREEENGRGNFPPRFSGLQFPNYSSELNVNALELDDSALYLCASSFGEGIYGYTFGSGTRLTVV.

The chain has TRBV27 and TRBJ2-7; 7 bases map to TRBD2. The CDR3 length is 15 residues. Losses at the gene ends were 5 bases for V and 5 bases for J; bases not matched to a gene: 12. Germline CDR1 and CDR2: MNHEY and SMNVEV (reference sequence). The CDR3, as DNA: TGTGCCAGCAGTCCCCGCGGGGCGGGAGTCCACGAGCAGTACTTC. It encodes CASSPRGAGVHEQYF.

The rearrangement uses TRBV27 and TRBJ2-7, with 8 bases identical to TRBD2. Germline V gives CDR1 MNHEY, CDR2 SMNVEV (reference sequence). V dropped 5 bases and J dropped 0; count of bases not matched to a gene: 6. This CDR3 contains 15 residues. The CDR3 loop reads CASSPRAGGSYEQYF. The CDR3 DNA is TGTGCCAGCAGTCCCCGGGCGGGGGGCTCCTACGAGCAGTACTTC.

This clone was counted between two and nine times. This chain connects TRBV6-5 to TRBJ2-6, with TRBD1 as a possible D gene (6 bases). CDR3 length equals 16 residues. Germline V lookup: CDR1 MNHEY, CDR2 SVGAGI. V was clipped by 4 bases and J by 2 bases, with 12 bases between them. The CDR3 loop reads CASSWGRLAGANVLTF. The CDR3 region has the DNA TGTGCCAGCAGTTGGGGGCGGCTCGCTGGGGCCAACGTCCTGACTTTC.